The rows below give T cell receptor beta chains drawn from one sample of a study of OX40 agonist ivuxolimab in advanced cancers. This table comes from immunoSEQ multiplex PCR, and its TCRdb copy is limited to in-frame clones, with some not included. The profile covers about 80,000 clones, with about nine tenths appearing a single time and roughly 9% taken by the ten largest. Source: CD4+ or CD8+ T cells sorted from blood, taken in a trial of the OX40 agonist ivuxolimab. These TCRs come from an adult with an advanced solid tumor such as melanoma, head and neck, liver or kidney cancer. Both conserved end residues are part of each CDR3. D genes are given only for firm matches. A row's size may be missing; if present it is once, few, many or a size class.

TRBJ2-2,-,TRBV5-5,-,CASSRGPENTGELFF,TGTGCCAGCAGCCGGGGGCCGGAGAACACCGGGGAGCTGTTTTTT
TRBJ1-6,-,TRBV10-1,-,CASRGRDFDLGAYNSPLHF,TGCGCCAGCCGAGGAAGGGATTTTGACTTAGGCGCCTATAATTCACCCCTCCACTTT
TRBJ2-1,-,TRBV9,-,CASSGAGTGDEQFF,TGTGCCAGCAGCGGCGCCGGGACTGGGGATGAGCAGTTCTTC
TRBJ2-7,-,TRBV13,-,CASSVGLGGEQYF,TGTGCCAGCAGCGTGGGACTGGGGGGCGAGCAGTACTTC
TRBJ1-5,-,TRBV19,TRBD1,CASSQGKGQPQHF,TGTGCCAGTTCACAGGGGAAAGGGCAGCCCCAGCATTTT
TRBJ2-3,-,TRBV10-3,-,CATLTGPSPDTQYF,TGTGCCACCTTGACAGGTCCTTCCCCCGATACGCAGTATTTT
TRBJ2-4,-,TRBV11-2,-,CASSPTPTFGGESKNIQYF,TGTGCCAGCAGCCCAACACCCACCTTCGGGGGCGAGTCCAAAAACATTCAGTACTTC
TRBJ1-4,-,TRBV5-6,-,CASSLGIAPTNEKLFF,TGTGCCAGCAGCTTGGGGATAGCCCCAACTAATGAAAAACTGTTTTTT
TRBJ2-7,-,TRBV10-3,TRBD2,CAISEGSWGGKSSYEQYF,TGTGCCATCAGTGAGGGTAGCTGGGGAGGGAAGAGCTCCTACGAGCAGTACTTC
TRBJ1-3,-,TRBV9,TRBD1,CASSVTGDGNTIYF,TGTGCCAGCAGCGTGACAGGGGATGGAAACACCATATATTTT
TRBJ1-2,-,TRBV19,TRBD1,CASDGQGAYYGYTF,TGTGCCAGTGATGGACAGGGGGCGTACTATGGCTACACCTTC
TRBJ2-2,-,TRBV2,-,CASSEGRVPGELFF,TGTGCCAGCAGTGAAGGGCGAGTCCCCGGGGAGCTGTTTTTT
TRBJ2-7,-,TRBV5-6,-,CASSPGVSYEQYF,TGTGCCAGCAGCCCGGGCGTCTCCTACGAGCAGTACTTC
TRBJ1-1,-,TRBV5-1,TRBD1,CASSPDRGVDTEAFF,TGCGCCAGCAGCCCGGACAGGGGAGTAGACACTGAAGCTTTCTTT
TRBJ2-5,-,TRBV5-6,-,CASSFPRVGETQYF,TGTGCCAGCAGCTTCCCGAGGGTCGGGGAGACCCAGTACTTC
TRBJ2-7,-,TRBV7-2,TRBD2,CASSQGLAGGRDEQYF,TGTGCCAGCAGCCAAGGACTAGCGGGGGGAAGGGACGAGCAGTACTTC
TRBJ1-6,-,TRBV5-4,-,CASSLYGEGYSPLHF,TGTGCCAGCAGCTTGTATGGGGAAGGGTATTCACCCCTCCACTTT
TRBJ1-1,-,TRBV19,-,CASIEGRGAPRAFF,TGTGCCAGTATCGAAGGCAGGGGAGCACCGCGGGCTTTCTTT
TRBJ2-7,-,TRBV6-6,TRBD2,CASSPPGLEFNEQYF,TGTGCCAGCAGCCCCCCGGGACTAGAGTTTAACGAGCAGTACTTC
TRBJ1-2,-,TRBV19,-,CASTSRGGSDYGYTF,TGTGCCAGTACCTCCCGGGGGGGGTCTGACTATGGCTACACCTTC
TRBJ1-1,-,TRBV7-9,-,CASSLAGLGAFF,TGTGCCAGCAGCTTAGCAGGGCTCGGAGCTTTCTTT
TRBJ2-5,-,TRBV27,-,CASSLHRGSQETQYF,TGTGCCAGCAGCCTCCACCGAGGTTCACAAGAGACCCAGTACTTC
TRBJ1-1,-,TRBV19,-,CATKNWGTEAFF,TGTGCCACCAAAAATTGGGGCACTGAAGCTTTCTTT
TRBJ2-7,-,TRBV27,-,CASKGLATYEQYF,TGTGCCAGCAAAGGGTTAGCAACCTACGAGCAGTACTTC
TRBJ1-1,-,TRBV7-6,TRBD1,CASSASPGGEGAFF,TGTGCCAGCAGCGCGAGCCCAGGGGGAGAGGGCGCTTTCTTT
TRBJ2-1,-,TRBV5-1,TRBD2,CASSPWPTSGGNEQFF,TGCGCCAGCAGCCCATGGCCGACTAGCGGGGGCAATGAGCAGTTCTTC
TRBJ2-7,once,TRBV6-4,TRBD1,CASSVPAQQGRNEQYF,TGTGCCAGCAGTGTCCCGGCCCAACAGGGGCGCAACGAGCAGTACTTC
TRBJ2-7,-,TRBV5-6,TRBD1,CASNGDRVHYEQYF,TGTGCCAGCAACGGGGACAGGGTCCACTACGAGCAGTACTTC
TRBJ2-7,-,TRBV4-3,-,CASSQDRVWSYEQYF,TGCGCCAGCAGCCAAGACAGGGTTTGGTCCTACGAGCAGTACTTC
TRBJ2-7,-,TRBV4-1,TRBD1,CASSPGQAYEQYF,TGCGCCAGCAGCCCCGGACAGGCTTACGAGCAGTACTTC
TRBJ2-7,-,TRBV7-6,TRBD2,CASSPGTSGYEQYF,TGTGCCAGCAGCCCGGGGACTAGCGGCTACGAGCAGTACTTC
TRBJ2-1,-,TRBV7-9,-,CASSLPEGAFNEQFF,TGTGCCAGCAGCTTACCAGAAGGGGCGTTTAATGAGCAGTTCTTC
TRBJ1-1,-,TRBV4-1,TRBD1,CASSQEPTGDQAFF,TGCGCCAGCAGCCAAGAGCCTACAGGGGATCAAGCTTTCTTT
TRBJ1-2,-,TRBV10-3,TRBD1,CAISESKTGGDYGYTF,TGTGCCATCAGTGAGTCGAAAACAGGGGGTGACTATGGCTACACCTTC
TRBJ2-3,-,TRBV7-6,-,CASSLDNSATTQYF,TGTGCCAGCAGCTTGGACAACTCAGCGACTACGCAGTATTTT
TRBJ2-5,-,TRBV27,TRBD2,CASSLLASGGALQETQYF,TGTGCCAGCAGTTTATTAGCTAGCGGGGGAGCCCTCCAAGAGACCCAGTACTTC